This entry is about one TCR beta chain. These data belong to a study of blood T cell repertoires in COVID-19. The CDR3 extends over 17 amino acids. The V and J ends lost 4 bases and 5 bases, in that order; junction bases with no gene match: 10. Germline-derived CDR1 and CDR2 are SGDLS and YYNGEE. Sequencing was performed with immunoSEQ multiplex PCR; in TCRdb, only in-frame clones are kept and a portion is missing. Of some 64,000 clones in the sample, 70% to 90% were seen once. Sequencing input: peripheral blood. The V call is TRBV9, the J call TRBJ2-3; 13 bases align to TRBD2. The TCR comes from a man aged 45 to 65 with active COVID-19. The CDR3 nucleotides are TGTGCCAGCAGCTGGGGAGGGACTAGCGGGGTCGGAGATACGCAGTATTTT. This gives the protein CASSWGGTSGVGDTQYF.